This TCR beta chain emerged from a study of shared clonotypes between healthy human individuals. Overall study: The donors, two women and a few men, were aged 18 to 49. Study-wide points: Read depth was anticipated to influence clonotype sharing among donors.

In regard to this clone: What it binds is unknown.

TCRdb's copy holds only in-frame clones and misses some; the assay was immunoSEQ multiplex PCR. The sample shows around 580,000 clones, roughly 98% of them seen only once. CD45RO-negative CD8 cells positively selected for CCR7 made up the naive population, which excluded terminally differentiated effector memory CD45RA+ cells. Free of recent acute infections or vaccinations, the donors were healthy HIV-negative adults. The V and J ends lost 7 bases and 5 bases respectively, with 17 bases between them. This CDR3 spans 15 amino acids. Germline values: CDR1 MNHEY, CDR2 SVGAGI. The specimen sequenced was naive CD8+ T cells sorted from blood. This TCR derives from a young man in good health. This rearrangement joins TRBV6-5 to TRBJ2-2; tentative D call: TRBD2 (5 bases). CDR3 nucleotide sequence: TGTGCCAGCAATTTGGGATTGGGAGAGACCGGGGAGCTGTTTTTT. Translation: CASNLGLGETGELFF.